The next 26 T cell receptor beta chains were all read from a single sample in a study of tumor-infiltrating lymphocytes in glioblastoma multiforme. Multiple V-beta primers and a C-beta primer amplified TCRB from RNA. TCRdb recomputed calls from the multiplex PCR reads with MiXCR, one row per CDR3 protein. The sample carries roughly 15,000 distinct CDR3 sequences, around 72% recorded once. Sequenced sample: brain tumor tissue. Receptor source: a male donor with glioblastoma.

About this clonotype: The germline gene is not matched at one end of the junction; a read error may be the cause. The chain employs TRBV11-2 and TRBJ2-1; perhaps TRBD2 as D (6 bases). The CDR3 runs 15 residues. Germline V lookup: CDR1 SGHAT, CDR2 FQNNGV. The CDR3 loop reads CTRSYGAGTLNGQFF. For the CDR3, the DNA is TGTACCAGGAGCTACGGCGCGGGAACCCTGAATGGGCAGTTCTTC. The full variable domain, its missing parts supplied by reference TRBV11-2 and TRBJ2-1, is EAGVAQSPRYKIIEKRQSVAFWCNPISGHATLYWYQQILGQGPKLLIQFQNNGVVDDSQLPKDRFSAERLKGVDSTLKIQPAKLEDSAVYLCTRSYGAGTLNGQFFGPGTRLTVL.

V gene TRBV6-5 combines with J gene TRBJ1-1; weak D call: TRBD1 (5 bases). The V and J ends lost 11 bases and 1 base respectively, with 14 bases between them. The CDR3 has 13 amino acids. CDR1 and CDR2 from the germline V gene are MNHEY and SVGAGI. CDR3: CAAQRGPNTEAFF. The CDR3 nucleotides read TGTGCCGCCCAGAGGGGCCCGAACACTGAAGCTTTCTTT.

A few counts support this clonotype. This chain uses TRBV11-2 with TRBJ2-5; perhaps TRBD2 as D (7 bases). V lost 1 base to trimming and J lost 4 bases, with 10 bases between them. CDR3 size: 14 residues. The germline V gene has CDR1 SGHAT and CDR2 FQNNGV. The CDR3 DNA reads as TGTGCCAGCAGCTTAGGAAGGGGGGGAGAGACCCAGTACTTC. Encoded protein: CASSLGRGGETQYF. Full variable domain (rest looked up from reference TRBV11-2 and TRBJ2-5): EAGVAQSPRYKIIEKRQSVAFWCNPISGHATLYWYQQILGQGPKLLIQFQNNGVVDDSQLPKDRFSAERLKGVDSTLKIQPAKLEDSAVYLCASSLGRGGETQYFGPGTRLLVL.

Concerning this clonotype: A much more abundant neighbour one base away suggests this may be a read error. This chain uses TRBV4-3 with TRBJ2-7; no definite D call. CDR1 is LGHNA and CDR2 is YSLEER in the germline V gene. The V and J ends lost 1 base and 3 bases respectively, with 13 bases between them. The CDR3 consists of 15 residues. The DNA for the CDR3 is TGCGCCAGCAGCCAAGGGCGCAGGACGGGCTACGAGCAGTACTTC. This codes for CASSQGRRTGYEQYF.

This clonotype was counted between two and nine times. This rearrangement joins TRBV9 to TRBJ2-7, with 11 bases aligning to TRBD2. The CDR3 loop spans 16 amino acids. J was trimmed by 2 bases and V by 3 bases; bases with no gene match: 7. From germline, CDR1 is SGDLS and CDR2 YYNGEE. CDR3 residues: CASSAEGTSGPYEQYF. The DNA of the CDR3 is TGTGCCAGCAGCGCAGAGGGGACTAGCGGCCCCTACGAGCAGTACTTC.

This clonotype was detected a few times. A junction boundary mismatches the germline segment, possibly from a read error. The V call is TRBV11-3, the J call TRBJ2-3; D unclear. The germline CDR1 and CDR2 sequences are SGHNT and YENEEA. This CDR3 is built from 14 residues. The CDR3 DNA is TGTGCCAGCAGCTTTGAGAGACACATAGATACGCAGTATTTC. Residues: CASSFERHIDTQYF.

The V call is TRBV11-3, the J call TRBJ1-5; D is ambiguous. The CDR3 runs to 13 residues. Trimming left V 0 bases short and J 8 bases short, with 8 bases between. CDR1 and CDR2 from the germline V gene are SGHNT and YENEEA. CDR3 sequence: CASSLDRREPQHF. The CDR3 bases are TGTGCCAGCAGCTTAGATCGGCGAGAGCCCCAGCATTTT.

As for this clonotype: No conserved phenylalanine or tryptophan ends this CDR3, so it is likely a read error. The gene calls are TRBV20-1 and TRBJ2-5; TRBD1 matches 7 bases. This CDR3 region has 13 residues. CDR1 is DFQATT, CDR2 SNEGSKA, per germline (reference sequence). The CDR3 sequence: CSAPDRAQETQYL. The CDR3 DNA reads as TGCAGCGCCCCCGACAGGGCCCAAGAGACCCAGTACCTC.

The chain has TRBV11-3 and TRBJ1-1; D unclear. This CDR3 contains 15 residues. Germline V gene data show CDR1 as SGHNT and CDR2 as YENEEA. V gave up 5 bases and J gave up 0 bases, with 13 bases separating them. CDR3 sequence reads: CASSRREAVNTEAFF. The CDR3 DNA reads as TGTGCCAGCAGCCGACGGGAGGCAGTGAACACTGAAGCTTTCTTT.

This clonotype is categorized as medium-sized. The CDR3 coding sequence is TGTGCCAGCAGCTCACCTCTAGCGGGCGGAGAGACCCAGTACTTC. Translated: CASSSPLAGGETQYF. The gene calls are TRBV5-4 and TRBJ2-5, with 8 bases lining up with TRBD2. V gave up 3 bases and J gave up 4 bases; unmatched junction bases: 8. The length of the CDR3 is 15 residues. Germline V gene sequence: CDR1 SGHNT, CDR2 YYREEE (reference sequence).

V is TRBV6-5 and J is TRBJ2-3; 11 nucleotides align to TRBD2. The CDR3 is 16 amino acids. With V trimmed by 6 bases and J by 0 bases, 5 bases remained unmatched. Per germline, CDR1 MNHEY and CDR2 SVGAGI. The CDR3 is CASRRLAGHSTDTQYF. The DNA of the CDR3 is TGTGCCAGCAGACGACTAGCGGGGCATAGCACAGATACGCAGTATTTT.

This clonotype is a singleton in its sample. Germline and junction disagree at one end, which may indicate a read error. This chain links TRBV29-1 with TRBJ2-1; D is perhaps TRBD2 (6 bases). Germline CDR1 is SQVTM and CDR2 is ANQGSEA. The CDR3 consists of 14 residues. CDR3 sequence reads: CSVGRRQVGNEQFF. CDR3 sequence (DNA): TGTAGCGTTGGGAGGCGGCAGGTGGGCAATGAGCAGTTCTTC.

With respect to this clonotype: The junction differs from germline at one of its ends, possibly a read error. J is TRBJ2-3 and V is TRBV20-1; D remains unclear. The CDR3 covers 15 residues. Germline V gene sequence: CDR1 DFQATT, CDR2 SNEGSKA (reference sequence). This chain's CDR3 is CSASRRLDWGYTLYF. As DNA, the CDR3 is TGCAGTGCTAGTCGACGGCTAGATTGGGGATATACGCTGTATTTT.

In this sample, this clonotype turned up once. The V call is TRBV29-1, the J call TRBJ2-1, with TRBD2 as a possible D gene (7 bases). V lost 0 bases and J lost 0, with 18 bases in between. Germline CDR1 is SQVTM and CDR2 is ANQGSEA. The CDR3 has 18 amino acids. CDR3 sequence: CSVEDGGGSPSSYNEQFF. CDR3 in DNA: TGCAGCGTTGAAGATGGGGGCGGGAGTCCTAGCTCCTACAATGAGCAGTTCTTC.

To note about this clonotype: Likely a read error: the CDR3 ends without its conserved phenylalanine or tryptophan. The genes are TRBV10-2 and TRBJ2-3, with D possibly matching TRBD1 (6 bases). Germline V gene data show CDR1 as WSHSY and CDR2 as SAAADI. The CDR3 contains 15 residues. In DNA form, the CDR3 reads TGCTCCAGCAGTGAGGCAGGGGCCGGGGCAGGTACGCAGTATCTT. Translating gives CSSSEAGAGAGTQYL.

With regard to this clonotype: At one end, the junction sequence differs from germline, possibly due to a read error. DNA of the CDR3: TGTGCCAGCAGTTGGGAACTAGCGGGAGTCACCGTGGAGCTGTTTTTT. Its translation is CASSWELAGVTVELFF. V usage is TRBV6-8 and J usage is TRBJ2-2; 11 nucleotides line up with TRBD2. The germline gives CDR1 MNHGY, CDR2 SAAAGT. The CDR3 covers 16 residues.

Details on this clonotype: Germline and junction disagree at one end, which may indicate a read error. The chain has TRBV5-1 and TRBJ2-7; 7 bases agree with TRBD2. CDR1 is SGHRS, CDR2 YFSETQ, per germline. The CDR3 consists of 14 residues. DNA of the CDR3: TGCGCCTGCAGCTTGGTCAGGGAGGGCCACGAGCATTACTTC. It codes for CACSLVREGHEHYF.

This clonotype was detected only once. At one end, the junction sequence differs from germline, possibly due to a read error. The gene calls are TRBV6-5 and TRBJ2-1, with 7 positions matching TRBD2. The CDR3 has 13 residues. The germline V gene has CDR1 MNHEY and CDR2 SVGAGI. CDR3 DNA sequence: TGTGCAAGCAGTTACTCTGGGGGGGGTGAGCTGTTCTTC. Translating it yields CASSYSGGGELFF.

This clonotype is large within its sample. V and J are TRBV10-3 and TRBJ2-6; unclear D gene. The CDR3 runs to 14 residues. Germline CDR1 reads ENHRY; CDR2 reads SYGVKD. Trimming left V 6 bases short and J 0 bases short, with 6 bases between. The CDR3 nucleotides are TGTGCCATCAGAGGTCTCTCTGGGGCCAACGTCCTGACTTTC. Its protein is CAIRGLSGANVLTF.

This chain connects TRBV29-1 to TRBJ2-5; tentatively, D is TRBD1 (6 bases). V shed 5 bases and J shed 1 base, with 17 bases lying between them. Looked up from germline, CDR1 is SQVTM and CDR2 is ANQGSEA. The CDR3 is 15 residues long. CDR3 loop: CSVQQDSLIQETQYF. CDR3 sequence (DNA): TGCAGCGTTCAACAGGACAGCCTAATCCAAGAGACCCAGTACTTC.

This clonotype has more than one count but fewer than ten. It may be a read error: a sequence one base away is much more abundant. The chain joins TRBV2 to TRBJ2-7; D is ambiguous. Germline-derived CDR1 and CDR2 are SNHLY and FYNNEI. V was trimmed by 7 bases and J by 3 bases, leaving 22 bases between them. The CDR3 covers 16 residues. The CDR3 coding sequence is TGTGCCAGCAATGTCGAATCTGACGGTCTTCGCTACGAGCAGTACTTC. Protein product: CASNVESDGLRYEQYF.

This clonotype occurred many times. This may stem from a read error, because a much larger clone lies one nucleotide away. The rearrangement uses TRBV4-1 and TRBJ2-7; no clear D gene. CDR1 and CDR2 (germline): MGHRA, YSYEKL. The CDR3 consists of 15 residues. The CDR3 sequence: CASSQDPSAPYKQYF. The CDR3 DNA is TGCGCCAGCAGCCAAGATCCTTCCGCCCCCTACAAGCAGTACTTC.

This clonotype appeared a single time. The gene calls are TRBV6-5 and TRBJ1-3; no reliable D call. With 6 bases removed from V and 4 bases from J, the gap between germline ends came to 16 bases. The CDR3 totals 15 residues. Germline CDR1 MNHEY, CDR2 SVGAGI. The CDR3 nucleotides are TGTGCCAGCAGCTTGGGGTCGAGTGGGGGAAACACCATATATTTT. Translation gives CASSLGSSGGNTIYF.

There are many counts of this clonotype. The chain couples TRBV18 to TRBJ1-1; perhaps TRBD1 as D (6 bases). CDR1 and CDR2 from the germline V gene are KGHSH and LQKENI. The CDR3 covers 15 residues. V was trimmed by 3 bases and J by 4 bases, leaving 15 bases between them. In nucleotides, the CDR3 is TGTGCCAGCTCACCCCAGGGGAATATAGCCACTGAAGCTTTCTTT. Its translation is CASSPQGNIATEAFF.

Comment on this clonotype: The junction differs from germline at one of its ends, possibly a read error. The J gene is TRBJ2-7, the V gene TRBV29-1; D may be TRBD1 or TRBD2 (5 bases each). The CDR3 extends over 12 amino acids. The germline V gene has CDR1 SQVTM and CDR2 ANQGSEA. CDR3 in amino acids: CSIAGTPYEEYF. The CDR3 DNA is TGCAGCATTGCCGGGACCCCGTACGAGGAGTACTTC.

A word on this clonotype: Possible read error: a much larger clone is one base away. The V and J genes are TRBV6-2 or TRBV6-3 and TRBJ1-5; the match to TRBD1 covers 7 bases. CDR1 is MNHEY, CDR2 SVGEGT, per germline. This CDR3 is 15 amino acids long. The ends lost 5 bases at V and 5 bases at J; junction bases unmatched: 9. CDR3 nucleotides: TGTGCCAGCAGTCCCCAGGGGGTGTGCGATCAGCCCCAGCATTTT. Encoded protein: CASSPQGVCDQPQHF.